This T cell receptor beta chain was profiled in a study of T cell repertoires in cytomegalovirus infection. Turning to the study itself: Public TCR beta signatures were indicative of both CMV infection and a matching HLA type. The study, taken as a whole, reports: Accumulated public TCR beta family frequency recognized individuals carrying CMV together with the relevant HLA. Across the ex vivo response, the dominant clonotypes were HLA-C-restricted CMV-specific TCR beta clonotypes.

As regards this clonotype: Its matching antigen is unknown.

Germline assignment: CDR1 MNHEY and CDR2 SMNVEV (reference sequence). V lost 2 bases, J lost 2 bases, and 12 bases lay in between. There are 16 residues in the CDR3. Using its own MiXCR run on the reads, TCRdb lists one record per CDR3 protein. The sample has fewer than 550,000 distinct CDR3 sequences; approximately 30% are singletons. The sample taken for sequencing was PBMCs. The TCR sequence derives from a human donor in good health (CMV status not recorded). Some clones in this sample may be carry-over from other donors' samples. The chain couples TRBV27 to TRBJ2-2; no firm D call. The CDR3 protein is CASSLKRTVNTGELFF. CDR3 DNA: TGTGCCAGCAGTTTAAAGAGGACGGTAAACACCGGGGAGCTGTTTTTT.